One and the same sample provided the 26 T cell receptor beta chains below, sequenced in a study of cytomegalovirus exposure and HLA in healthy donors. Primers for the PCR totalled 60 Vbeta and 13 Jbeta. Profiling relied on immunoSEQ multiplex PCR, and the TCRdb table lists in-frame clones only, not all of them. The table includes roughly 130,000 clones, 80% detected once. The sample comprised PBMCs. The receptor source for this set is a man aged 35-49 years in good health and CMV-seronegative.

The chain combines TRBV19 with TRBJ2-5; TRBD2 might be the D (6 bases). V shed 4 bases and J shed 2 bases, with 11 bases lying between them. Germline CDR1 and CDR2: LNHDA and SQIVND (reference sequence). The CDR3 is 14 amino acids. The CDR3 reads CASSKVAEQETQYF. The CDR3 DNA follows: TGTGCCAGTAGTAAAGTAGCGGAACAAGAGACCCAGTACTTC.

The chain joins TRBV30 to TRBJ1-1, with TRBD1 identical over 8 bases. This CDR3 spans 13 amino acids. The germline CDR1 and CDR2 sequences are GTSNPN and SVGIG (reference sequence). V lost 0 bases and J lost 5; bases outside the gene matches: 2. CDR3 residues: CAWSVDRGTEAFF. In DNA form, the CDR3 reads TGTGCCTGGAGTGTTGACAGGGGTACTGAAGCTTTCTTT.

There are a few counts of this clone. The rearrangement links TRBV11-3 to TRBJ2-7; 9 positions match TRBD1. The V gene end was trimmed by 2 bases and the J gene end by 3 bases; junction bases not matched to a gene: 11. The CDR3 loop spans 17 amino acids. Looked up from germline, CDR1 is SGHNT and CDR2 is YENEEA. Here the CDR3 reads CASSLSWGQGTHYEQYF. The CDR3 region has the DNA TGTGCCAGCAGCTTATCATGGGGACAGGGTACACACTACGAGCAGTACTTC.

The chain recombines TRBV2 with TRBJ1-3, with D possibly being TRBD1 (5 bases). The CDR3 runs to 13 residues. With 6 bases removed from V and 1 base from J, the gap between germline ends came to 7 bases. Germline V gene lookup returns CDR1 SNHLY and CDR2 FYNNEI. The CDR3: CASRGPSGNTIYF. The CDR3 nucleotides read TGTGCCAGCAGGGGGCCGTCTGGAAACACCATATATTTT.

This chain joins TRBV29-1 and TRBJ2-7; 7 bases fit TRBD2. V shed 5 bases and J 4 bases; nucleotides not matched to a gene: 8. Germline CDR1 is SQVTM and CDR2 is ANQGSEA. CDR3 size: 13 residues. CDR3 protein: CSVRTSAAYEQYF. The CDR3, as DNA: TGCAGCGTTAGAACTAGCGCTGCTTACGAGCAGTACTTC.

The rearrangement joins TRBV15 to TRBJ2-1; TRBD2 agrees at 8 bases. This CDR3 contains 15 residues. V shed 1 base, J shed 9 bases, and the junction held 8 bases outside the gene matches. CDR1 and CDR2 from the germline V gene are LNHNV and YYDKDF (reference sequence). The CDR3 DNA is TGTGCCACCAGCAGAGTTAGCGGGGCGCGAGGTGAGCAGTTCTTC. This gives the protein CATSRVSGARGEQFF.

V usage is TRBV30 and J usage is TRBJ2-5; the D gene is possibly TRBD2 (5 bases). Trimming removed 0 bases at V and 4 bases at J, with 12 bases between. The CDR3 length is 14 residues. CDR1 is GTSNPN and CDR2 is SVGIG in the germline V gene (reference sequence). The CDR3 spells CAWSVGGLGETQYF. The CDR3, as DNA: TGTGCCTGGAGTGTAGGCGGGTTGGGAGAGACCCAGTACTTC.

This chain links TRBV28 with TRBJ1-1, with D uncertain. With 0 bases removed from V and 2 bases from J, the gap between germline ends came to 10 bases. From germline, CDR1 is MDHEN and CDR2 SYDVKM. The length of the CDR3 is 15 residues. For the CDR3, the DNA is TGTGCCAGCAGTTTATGGGGAGCTAGTAACACTGAAGCTTTCTTT. It specifies CASSLWGASNTEAFF.

The V gene is TRBV2, the J gene TRBJ2-7, with 10 bases that match TRBD2. The V gene's germline CDR1 is SNHLY and CDR2 FYNNEI. J gave up 3 bases and V 0 bases, and 14 bases lay outside the gene matches. This CDR3 has 19 amino acids. The CDR3, as DNA: TGTGCCAGCAGTGAAGCGCTGGCTAGCGGGAGCCCCCTCCGCTACGAGCAGTACTTC. This gives the protein CASSEALASGSPLRYEQYF.

The V gene is TRBV28, the J gene TRBJ1-1, with 8 positions matching TRBD1. There are 13 residues in the CDR3. Unmatched junction bases numbered 3, after V lost 3 bases and J lost 6 bases. CDR1 is MDHEN, CDR2 SYDVKM, per germline. CDR3: CASSFPGGSEAFF. The DNA of the CDR3 is TGTGCCAGCAGTTTTCCAGGGGGCTCTGAAGCTTTCTTT. Drawing the rest from reference TRBV28 and TRBJ1-1, the complete variable domain is DVKVTQSSRYLVKRTGEKVFLECVQDMDHENMFWYRQDPGLGLRLIYFSYDVKMKEKGDIPEGYSVSREKKERFSLILESASTNQTSMYLCASSFPGGSEAFFGQGTRLTVV.

The chain combines TRBV10-3 with TRBJ1-2; 8 bases map to TRBD1. Germline V gene lookup returns CDR1 ENHRY and CDR2 SYGVKD. With V trimmed by 0 bases and J by 1 base, 7 bases remained unmatched. The CDR3 spans 17 residues. The chain's CDR3 is CAISESTGAGVNYGYTF. CDR3 sequence (DNA): TGTGCCATCAGTGAGTCGACAGGGGCGGGGGTTAACTATGGCTACACCTTC.

The chain uses TRBV13 and TRBJ1-1; TRBD1 might be the D (6 bases). The V and J ends lost 3 bases and 2 bases respectively, with 22 bases between them. The CDR3 has 18 amino acids. Per the germline V gene, CDR1 is PRHDT and CDR2 is FYEKMQ (reference sequence). CDR3 region: CASSFIGGRGWGNTEAFF. The DNA of the CDR3 is TGTGCCAGCAGCTTCATCGGGGGGCGGGGGTGGGGAAACACTGAAGCTTTCTTT.

This clone appeared a single time. This rearrangement joins TRBV5-1 to TRBJ2-5, with 11 bases that match TRBD2. V lost 5 bases, J lost 5 bases, and 8 bases stayed unmatched. The CDR3 contains 15 residues. Per the germline V gene, CDR1 is SGHRS and CDR2 is YFSETQ. CDR3 nucleotide sequence: TGCGCCAGCAGATTTGGGACTAGCGGTGGGGAGACCCAGTACTTC. The encoded protein is CASRFGTSGGETQYF.

The rearrangement links TRBV19 to TRBJ2-2, with 13 nucleotides matching TRBD2. This CDR3 is 16 amino acids long. The V and J ends lost 3 bases and 5 bases, in that order; junction bases with no gene match: 3. Germline V gene lookup returns CDR1 LNHDA and CDR2 SQIVND (reference sequence). The CDR3 DNA is TGTGCCAGTAGTATGGGACTAGCGGGATCTACCGGGGAGCTGTTTTTT. This gives the protein CASSMGLAGSTGELFF. Combining the CDR3 with reference TRBV19 and TRBJ2-2 gives the whole variable domain DGGITQSPKYLFRKEGQNVTLSCEQNLNHDAMYWYRQDPGQGLRLIYYSQIVNDFQKGDIAEGYSVSREKKESFPLTVTSAQKNPTAFYLCASSMGLAGSTGELFFGEGSRLTVL.

The CDR3 spells CATGPRTGKVNEQFF. The DNA of the CDR3 is TGTGCCACCGGTCCCCGGACAGGGAAGGTGAATGAGCAGTTCTTC. The chain has TRBV19 and TRBJ2-1; 8 bases match TRBD1. The CDR3 sequence is 15 residues long. Germline V gene lookup returns CDR1 LNHDA and CDR2 SQIVND (reference sequence). V lost 10 bases and J lost 7; bases outside the gene matches: 15.

The rearrangement joins TRBV7-6 to TRBJ2-3; the D is unclear. The CDR3 extends over 12 amino acids. Trimming left V 8 bases short and J 1 base short, with 7 bases between. In germline, CDR1 is SGHVS, CDR2 FNYEAQ. CDR3 in amino acids: CASQAGTDTQYF. Here the CDR3 DNA reads TGTGCCAGCCAGGCCGGCACAGATACGCAGTATTTT.

This chain connects TRBV2 to TRBJ2-2; perhaps TRBD2 as D (7 bases). The V gene's germline CDR1 is SNHLY and CDR2 FYNNEI. This CDR3 is built from 13 residues. V was pared by 8 bases and J by 6 bases, with 13 bases between. The chain's CDR3 is CASGGGSAGELFF. In DNA form, the CDR3 reads TGTGCCAGCGGGGGGGGCTCGGCCGGGGAGCTGTTTTTT. Full variable domain (remainder filled in from reference TRBV2 and TRBJ2-2): EPEVTQTPSHQVTQMGQEVILRCVPISNHLYFYWYRQILGQKVEFLVSFYNNEISEKSEIFDDQFSVERPDGSNFTLKIRSTKLEDSAMYFCASGGGSAGELFFGEGSRLTVL.

The J gene is TRBJ1-4, the V gene TRBV5-1; no definite D call. Germline assignment: CDR1 SGHRS and CDR2 YFSETQ. This CDR3 comprises 13 residues. The V end was cut by 0 bases, the J end by 7 bases, with 7 bases between. DNA for the CDR3: TGCGCCAGCAGCTTGGGCGATCGTGAAAAACTGTTTTTT. Protein product: CASSLGDREKLFF.

This sequence joins TRBV5-6 and TRBJ2-5; 8 bases align to TRBD1. The CDR3 contains 14 residues. Per the germline V gene, CDR1 is SGHDT and CDR2 is YYEEEE. Trimming removed 2 bases from V and 4 bases from J; junction bases left unmatched: 4. CDR3 sequence (DNA): TGTGCCAGCAGCTTCCAGGGGGCTGGAGAGACCCAGTACTTC. Its protein is CASSFQGAGETQYF.

The genes are TRBV30 and TRBJ1-1; D call uncertain. The CDR3 is 13 residues long. Trimming cost V 2 bases and J 1 base, with 8 bases left between them. CDR1 is GTSNPN, CDR2 SVGIG, per germline (reference sequence). For the CDR3, the DNA is TGTGCCTGGAGTATGGAGGGGAACACTGAAGCTTTCTTT. Translating gives CAWSMEGNTEAFF.

This rearrangement joins TRBV4-1 to TRBJ1-2, with 8 bases lining up with TRBD1. V gave up 3 bases and J gave up 1 base; unmatched junction bases: 4. The germline V gene encodes CDR1 MGHRA and CDR2 YSYEKL. The CDR3 has 15 amino acids. As DNA, the CDR3 is TGCGCCAGCAGCCACCCGGGACAGGATAACTATGGCTACACCTTC. Its translation is CASSHPGQDNYGYTF.

The rearrangement links TRBV5-1 to TRBJ2-3; 7 bases map to TRBD1. The CDR3 contains 16 residues. Germline V gives CDR1 SGHRS, CDR2 YFSETQ. V lost 4 bases and J lost 0; bases outside the gene matches: 8. The CDR3 DNA reads as TGCGCCAGCAGCACAGGGACAGCCTCTAGCACAGATACGCAGTATTTT. It is translated as CASSTGTASSTDTQYF.

V usage is TRBV7-9 and J usage is TRBJ2-7; TRBD2 aligns across 13 bases. The CDR3 is 15 residues long. V lost 4 bases to trimming and J lost 6 bases; unmatched junction nucleotides: 6. Germline CDR1 and CDR2: SEHNR and FQNEAQ (reference sequence). The CDR3 DNA reads as TGTGCCAGCAGCTGGGGGACTAGCGGGGCTCCCGAGCAGTACTTC. It translates to CASSWGTSGAPEQYF.

About this clone itself: The same CDR3 is also encoded by other DNA sequences in this sample. The J gene is TRBJ2-7, the V gene TRBV29-1, with 12 nucleotides matching TRBD1. From germline, CDR1 is SQVTM and CDR2 ANQGSEA. There are 13 residues in the CDR3. J lost 4 bases, V lost 6 bases, and 4 bases had no gene match. CDR3 in amino acids: CSVGTGGLYEQYF. In nucleotides, the CDR3 is TGCAGCGTGGGGACAGGGGGCTTGTACGAGCAGTACTTC.

The V call is TRBV6-1, the J call TRBJ2-5; 7 positions match TRBD1. The CDR3 runs 15 residues. With V trimmed by 5 bases and J by 3 bases, 9 bases remained unmatched. Germline V CDR1 and CDR2: MNHNS, SASEGT. This CDR3 reads CASSQRQGTEETQYF. CDR3 in DNA: TGTGCCAGCAGTCAGCGACAGGGTACCGAAGAGACCCAGTACTTC.

This clone was counted once. The V and J genes are TRBV30 and TRBJ2-2; D uncertain. Germline loops: CDR1 GTSNPN, CDR2 SVGIG (reference sequence). The CDR3 is 13 amino acids. Trimming pared 2 bases from V and 7 bases from J, leaving 11 bases between. The CDR3 loop is CAWSTVRNGELFF. The CDR3 DNA reads TGTGCCTGGAGTACGGTGCGTAACGGGGAGCTGTTTTTT.